The rows below give T cell receptor beta chains drawn from one sample of a study of early T cells in non-severe SARS-CoV-2 infection. From the 5' RACE reads, TCRdb called clonotypes with MiXCR, one entry per CDR3 protein. The sample has some 29,000 distinct CDR3 sequences, 5.3% seen once. Sequenced material: whole blood. The receptors stem from an adult who was a healthcare worker with PCR-confirmed SARS-CoV-2 infection or an uninfected control (not recorded which). The CDR3 runs from the conserved cysteine through the conserved F or W. A D gene is named only where the DNA matches it firmly. Only some rows state a clone size, as once, few, many or a class for expanded clones.

d_call,j_call,v_call,clone_size,cdr3_aa,cdr3_nt
NA,TRBJ1-1,TRBV4-3,many,CASSQLRDLTEAFF,TGCGCCAGCAGCCAACTCAGGGATCTCACTGAAGCTTTCTTT
NA,TRBJ2-7,TRBV15,many,CATSRDSTGRYEQYF,TGTGCCACCAGCAGAGATTCGACAGGGAGGTACGAGCAGTACTTC
NA,TRBJ2-7,TRBV20-1,many,CSARPRGEQYF,TGCAGTGCTAGACCCCGGGGTGAGCAGTACTTC
NA,TRBJ1-5,TRBV3-1,many,CASTIDDSTDRGNQPQHF,TGTGCCAGCACCATCGATGACTCGACAGACCGGGGTAATCAGCCCCAGCATTTT
TRBD2,TRBJ2-3,TRBV5-4,many,CASSSATREGRDTQYF,TGTGCCAGCAGCTCCGCTACGCGGGAGGGCCGCGATACGCAGTATTTT
TRBD1,TRBJ1-4,TRBV29-1,NA,CSVTGGRGEKLFF,TGCAGCGTGACAGGGGGCCGAGGTGAAAAACTGTTTTTT
NA,TRBJ1-2,TRBV6-5,many,CASSRTERNYGYTF,TGTGCCAGCAGCCGGACAGAGAGAAACTATGGCTACACCTTC
TRBD1,TRBJ1-4,TRBV3-1,many,CASSQEGTGALTELFF,TGTGCCAGCAGCCAAGAAGGGACAGGGGCCTTAACGGAACTGTTTTTT
NA,TRBJ1-2,TRBV7-9,many,CASRPSIVRAGGYTF,TGTGCCAGCCGTCCTTCTATCGTGAGGGCCGGTGGCTACACCTTC
TRBD1,TRBJ2-2,TRBV24-1,many,CATSSDRALFF,TGTGCCACCAGTAGCGACAGGGCGCTGTTTTTT
NA,TRBJ2-1,TRBV6-5,many,CASSYSTLGVEQFF,TGTGCCAGCAGTTACTCCACCCTAGGAGTTGAGCAGTTCTTC
TRBD1,TRBJ2-1,TRBV7-9,many,CASSKTGSHNEQFF,TGTGCCAGCAGCAAGACAGGGTCCCACAATGAGCAGTTCTTC
NA,TRBJ1-2,TRBV7-9,medium-sized,CASSPAGTVYGYTF,TGTGCCAGCAGCCCCGCCGGGACGGTCTATGGCTACACCTTC
NA,TRBJ2-2,TRBV19,many,CASREGLNTGELFF,TGTGCCAGTAGGGAGGGATTGAACACCGGGGAGCTGTTTTTT
TRBD1,TRBJ2-4,TRBV12-3/TRBV12-4,many,CASSPSTGGQNIQYF,TGTGCCAGCAGTCCATCGACAGGGGGCCAAAACATTCAGTACTTC
NA,TRBJ2-7,TRBV7-9,many,CASSLADSSYEQYF,TGTGCCAGCAGCTTAGCTGACAGTTCCTACGAGCAGTACTTC
NA,TRBJ2-1,TRBV7-2,many,CASSLAALDNEQFF,TGTGCCAGCAGCTTAGCGGCACTTGACAATGAGCAGTTCTTC
NA,TRBJ1-6,TRBV21-1,many,CASSRMGSQSSYNSPLHF,TGTGCCAGCAGCAGAATGGGGAGCCAAAGCTCCTATAATTCACCCCTCCACTTT
NA,TRBJ1-6,TRBV12-3/TRBV12-4,medium-sized,CASSFRQNNSPLHF,TGTGCCAGCAGTTTTAGACAGAATAATTCACCCCTCCACTTT
NA,TRBJ2-3,TRBV27,many,CASSLYRGDTQYF,TGTGCCAGCAGTTTATATAGGGGGGATACGCAGTATTTT
NA,TRBJ1-5,TRBV28,many,CASSRLVGNQPQHF,TGTGCCAGCAGCCGGCTAGTCGGCAATCAGCCCCAGCATTTT
NA,TRBJ2-7,TRBV7-2,many,CASSAPLRTGDEQYF,TGTGCCAGCAGCGCCCCATTAAGGACTGGGGACGAGCAGTACTTC
TRBD2,TRBJ2-5,TRBV7-9,many,CASSVEGLAGRQETQYF,TGTGCCAGCAGCGTTGAGGGACTAGCGGGACGTCAAGAGACCCAGTACTTC
NA,TRBJ2-1,TRBV7-6,many,CASSFGPGNEQFF,NA
TRBD1,TRBJ2-7,TRBV4-1,few,CASSQDPGGAGEQYF,TGCGCCAGCAGCCAAGATCCAGGGGGCGCGGGGGAGCAGTACTTC
NA,TRBJ2-3,TRBV6-1,many,CASSWGTDTQYF,TGTGCCAGCAGTTGGGGCACAGATACGCAGTATTTT
TRBD2,TRBJ2-1,TRBV10-1,many,CASSDEREGPNEQFF,TGCGCCAGCAGTGATGAGCGGGAGGGCCCCAATGAGCAGTTCTTC
NA,TRBJ2-7,TRBV20-1,many,CSARGPLAHYEQYF,TGCAGTGCTAGAGGCCCACTAGCCCACTACGAGCAGTACTTC
NA,TRBJ2-2,TRBV11-3,few,CASSLESTGELFF,TGTGCCAGCAGCTTAGAATCAACCGGGGAGCTGTTTTTT
NA,TRBJ2-7,TRBV11-2,NA,CASRRAGGPSPYEQYF,TGTGCCAGCAGGCGAGCCGGGGGCCCGTCTCCATACGAGCAGTACTTC
TRBD2,TRBJ2-7,TRBV6-1,few,CASSDKSGSTPYEQYF,TGTGCCAGCAGTGATAAGAGCGGGAGTACCCCCTACGAGCAGTACTTC
TRBD1,TRBJ1-1,TRBV10-1,many,CASSDGQGLEAFF,TGCGCCAGCAGCGACGGACAGGGGCTAGAAGCTTTCTTT
TRBD1,TRBJ1-3,TRBV20-1,NA,CSARTGASGNTIYF,TGCAGTGCTCGGACAGGGGCTTCTGGAAACACCATATATTTT
NA,TRBJ2-7,TRBV29-1,NA,CSATGTREQYF,TGCAGCGCCACAGGGACGAGGGAGCAGTACTTC
NA,TRBJ2-3,TRBV25-1,NA,CASSEAGTDTQYF,TGTGCCAGCAGTGAGGCAGGCACAGATACGCAGTATTTT